These T cell receptor beta chains were read from a single sample in a study of CD8+ T cells in alopecia areata. The protocol was immunoSEQ multiplex PCR, while the TCRdb copy is restricted to in-frame clones and leaves out a portion. Found here are around 190,000 clones, 60% to 70% of them singletons; the top ten hold roughly 0.7%. This specimen was CD4+ T cells sorted from blood, taken at week 4, from a patient treated with tofacitinib. The receptors shown here come from a human donor with alopecia areata. The CDR3 runs from the conserved cysteine through the conserved F or W. A D gene is named only where the DNA matches it firmly. Clone size is stated in some rows and not others, as once, few, many or a class when expanded.

D gene: TRBD1
V gene: TRBV29-1
J gene: TRBJ2-4
clone size: few
CDR3 DNA: TGCAGCGTTGACGGACAGGGGACGCGAGGGGGAAGCATTCAGTACTTC
CDR3 protein: CSVDGQGTRGGSIQYF

D gene: .
V gene: TRBV30
J gene: TRBJ2-2
clone size: .
CDR3 DNA: TGTGCCTGGAGTATCGCGCGGGATGGGGAGCTGTTTTTT
CDR3 protein: CAWSIARDGELFF

D gene: .
V gene: TRBV25-1
J gene: TRBJ1-4
clone size: .
CDR3 DNA: TGTGCCAGCAGTGCCCTCCGTACAGGTTATAATGAAAAACTGTTTTTT
CDR3 protein: CASSALRTGYNEKLFF

D gene: .
V gene: TRBV11-2
J gene: TRBJ1-5
clone size: once
CDR3 DNA: TGTGCCAGCAGCTTAGGAGGCAAAAATCAGCCCCAGCATTTT
CDR3 protein: CASSLGGKNQPQHF

D gene: .
V gene: TRBV9
J gene: TRBJ2-6
clone size: .
CDR3 DNA: TGTGCCAGCAGCGCTAACTCTGGGGCCAACGTCCTGACTTTC
CDR3 protein: CASSANSGANVLTF

D gene: TRBD1
V gene: TRBV27
J gene: TRBJ1-1
clone size: .
CDR3 DNA: TGTGCCAGCAGTACGGACAGGGGTTACACTGAAGCTTTCTTT
CDR3 protein: CASSTDRGYTEAFF

D gene: TRBD2
V gene: TRBV30
J gene: TRBJ2-7
clone size: once
CDR3 DNA: TGTGCCTGGAGGGCCCCTCTTCTAGCGGGGCTCTCCTACGAGCAGTACTTC
CDR3 protein: CAWRAPLLAGLSYEQYF

D gene: .
V gene: TRBV7-3
J gene: TRBJ2-3
clone size: .
CDR3 DNA: TGTGCCAGCAGCTTAGCTCTAGCGAGTAGCACAGATACGCAGTATTTT
CDR3 protein: CASSLALASSTDTQYF

D gene: .
V gene: TRBV7-9
J gene: TRBJ2-1
clone size: .
CDR3 DNA: TGTGCCAGCAGCTTCGGAGCGGACAATGAGCAGTTCTTC
CDR3 protein: CASSFGADNEQFF

D gene: TRBD1
V gene: TRBV30
J gene: TRBJ2-3
clone size: .
CDR3 DNA: TGTGCCTGGACAGGGGGCGTTCATACGCAGTATTTT
CDR3 protein: CAWTGGVHTQYF

D gene: .
V gene: TRBV5-6
J gene: TRBJ1-5
clone size: .
CDR3 DNA: TGTGCCAGCAGCTTGGGTTGGGCAGGAGGAAATCAGCCCCAGCATTTT
CDR3 protein: CASSLGWAGGNQPQHF

D gene: .
V gene: TRBV28
J gene: TRBJ2-5
clone size: .
CDR3 DNA: TGTGCCAGCAGTTTACGGGCCTTCCAAGAGACCCAGTACTTC
CDR3 protein: CASSLRAFQETQYF

D gene: TRBD2
V gene: TRBV5-6
J gene: TRBJ2-5
clone size: .
CDR3 DNA: TGTGCCAGCAGCTGGGCTAGCGGCCCGGGGGAAGAGACCCAGTACTTC
CDR3 protein: CASSWASGPGEETQYF

D gene: .
V gene: TRBV10-1
J gene: TRBJ2-1
clone size: .
CDR3 DNA: TGCGCCAGCAGTGAGGACTCTAACAATGAGCAGTTCTTC
CDR3 protein: CASSEDSNNEQFF

D gene: TRBD2
V gene: TRBV4-2
J gene: TRBJ2-2
clone size: once
CDR3 DNA: TGTGCCAGCAGCCTTACGACTAGCGGGAGAACCAACACCGGGGAGCTGTTTTTT
CDR3 protein: CASSLTTSGRTNTGELFF

D gene: TRBD2
V gene: TRBV11-3
J gene: TRBJ2-1
clone size: few
CDR3 DNA: TGTGCCAGCAGCTCCTCCGGGGGGGGAGGTGTCAATGAGCAGTTCTTC
CDR3 protein: CASSSSGGGGVNEQFF

D gene: .
V gene: TRBV29-1
J gene: TRBJ1-1
clone size: few
CDR3 DNA: TGCAGCGCCTGGGACATAGAAGCTTTCTTT
CDR3 protein: CSAWDIEAFF

D gene: TRBD1
V gene: TRBV6-6
J gene: TRBJ1-2
clone size: .
CDR3 DNA: TGTGCCAGCAGCCAGGGTGGACAGGGCTATGGCTACACCTTC
CDR3 protein: CASSQGGQGYGYTF

D gene: .
V gene: TRBV29-1
J gene: TRBJ1-1
clone size: few
CDR3 DNA: TGCAGCGTTGCGCCGAGGACTGAAGCTTTCTTT
CDR3 protein: CSVAPRTEAFF

D gene: TRBD1
V gene: TRBV19
J gene: TRBJ1-5
clone size: once
CDR3 DNA: TGTGCCAGTAGTCGGACAGGGGGTGATCAGCCCCAGCATTTT
CDR3 protein: CASSRTGGDQPQHF

D gene: TRBD2
V gene: TRBV30
J gene: TRBJ2-5
clone size: .
CDR3 DNA: TGTGCCTGGAGTGTACGCGGGGGGAAAGAGACCCAGTACTTC
CDR3 protein: CAWSVRGGKETQYF

D gene: .
V gene: TRBV27
J gene: TRBJ2-3
clone size: few
CDR3 DNA: TGTGCCAGCAACAGGCTTTTGCCAGATACGCAGTATTTT
CDR3 protein: CASNRLLPDTQYF

D gene: .
V gene: TRBV7-2
J gene: TRBJ2-5
clone size: .
CDR3 DNA: TGTGCCAGCAGCTTAGCTCTAGAGACCCAGTACTTC
CDR3 protein: CASSLALETQYF

D gene: .
V gene: TRBV9
J gene: TRBJ2-3
clone size: few
CDR3 DNA: TGTGCCAGCAGCGTATCGCAGGGGACTAGCACAGATACGCAGTATTTT
CDR3 protein: CASSVSQGTSTDTQYF

D gene: TRBD1
V gene: TRBV5-1
J gene: TRBJ1-3
clone size: .
CDR3 DNA: TGCGCCAGCGGCCGAACAGGGGGCACTGGAAACACCATATATTTT
CDR3 protein: CASGRTGGTGNTIYF